This entry features one T cell receptor beta chain sequence. This clonotype was seen a few times. Its antigen has not been determined. Nothing much larger sits one base from this clone, and base qualities are not available. Every donor was a healthy Caucasian. The twin cohort comprised three pairs of female monozygotic twins, all aged roughly 18 to 30 years. Miltenyi CD45RO+ enrichment and human naive T-cell isolation kits were used to isolate memory (CD45RO+) and naive T cells from PBMC. This specimen comes from a study of identical twins listed by TCRdb under 2016. Broadly, across the study: To test whether fetal clonotypes persist, this study deep-sequenced TCR alpha and beta repertoires from monozygotic twins, from unrelated adults of various ages, and from cord blood. Replicate twin experiments were performed at different times using different library preparation protocols to rule out contamination.

Summary of the overall study and its limitations: Compared with coincidental sharing between unrelated individuals, an excess of low generation-probability sequences was observed among out-of-frame TCR alpha sequences shared between twins. Zero-insertion analyses could be partly confounded by invariant T cells such as MAIT and iNKT, though diverse VJ usage argued against such confounding for most clonotypes. Because the same donors could not be followed over many years, the conclusions relied on cross-sectional statistical analysis. In beta out-of-frame sequences, excess twin sharing was weaker, because having fewer shared sequences lowered the signal-to-noise ratio. Abundant cord blood beta clonotypes carried fewer insertions; young adult naive repertoires showed a weaker similar trend, while memory repertoires showed none. Recombination models systematically underestimated out-of-frame TCR alpha sharing in monozygotic twins but agreed with sharing between unrelated individuals.

CDR1 and CDR2 (MNHEY, SVGAGI) derive from the germline V gene. The CDR3 holds 11 amino acids from the cysteine to the phenylalanine. Only the CDR3 part of the read is kept: 33 bases, read in frame from the first base. Trimming costs V 1 base and J 9 bases, and their ends lie 4 bases apart. Library preparation was by 5' RACE. For sequencing, an Illumina HiSeq 2000 was employed. Template switching introduced a universal primer binding site; the final cDNA contained a unique molecular identifier, enabling accurate counting of TCR cDNA molecules. Specific primers in the conserved constant-segment region were used to synthesize first-strand cDNA for TCR alpha and beta chains. To control for contamination, each cDNA library was double barcoded with a SMART-Mk sample barcode plus Illumina barcodes. TruSeq adapter sequences and Illumina sample barcodes were added in two successive PCR steps. The Illumina HiSeq platform was used with custom primers to sequence TCR alpha and beta cDNA libraries. From the authors' description of their analysis: MiGEC was used to process raw reads and extract unique molecular identifiers, and MiXCR was used to find CDR3 positions. Recombination models were inferred per individual with the repgenHMM and IGoR tools using an EM algorithm. Shared clonotype analysis was performed with the tcR package in R, normalizing sharing by the product of cloneset sizes. Out-of-frame nonproductive sequences were analyzed to study raw recombination free of thymic and clonal selection effects. TCRdb reanalyzed the raw reads on its own, using fastp at Q25 for trimming and MiXCR for clone calling, and kept in-frame beta chains. CDR3 protein sequences are deduplicated, and each keeps its most common genes and DNA. TCRdb's processing, not the authors' own work, is the source of the V and J calls. A total of 250,000 to 350,000 distinct CDR3 sequences appear in this sample, more than 6.5% of them only once. The top ten clonotypes cover more than 2% of the sample.

These sequences were also reported in another study, on yellow fever vaccine responses in identical twins. As described in the second report: According to the authors, in identical twins the way T cells responded to vaccination appeared partly convergent and partly personalized. Focusing on identical twins, the study followed the T cell clones that responded to the vaccine, and did so with precision.

The rearranged segments are TRBV6-5 and TRBJ2-1; the D gene lacks a confident call. This TCR came from a young woman in good health. Sequencing was performed on memory (CD45RO+) T cells sorted from blood. According to the study, the label for this sample's cell subset or site signals: CD45RO+ enriched T cells. The DNA reads as follows: TGTGCCAGCAGTTACTTAGGTGAGCAGTTCTTC. This yields the protein CASSYLGEQFF.